Listed here are 17 T cell receptor beta chains from one sample, sequenced in a study of T-cell memory formation after mild COVID-19. TCRdb reanalysed the 5' RACE reads using MiXCR and keeps one entry per CDR3 protein. The data contain some 450,000 distinct CDR3 sequences, roughly 18% of them seen just once; the ten biggest clones take up roughly a fifth. What was sequenced was PBMCs or a T cell subset sorted from them (not recorded which). Receptors were obtained from a man aged 18 to 30 who had mild COVID-19 (a few samples of this study predate the infection). Cell type and time point are not known.

V and J are TRBV19 and TRBJ1-5; a weak D match, TRBD1 (5 bases). The CDR3 sequence is 15 residues long. Trimming left V 5 bases short and J 4 bases short, with 15 bases between. From germline, CDR1 is LNHDA and CDR2 SQIVND (reference sequence). DNA of the CDR3: TGTGCCAGTAGTCCCGGCAGGACATGGAATCAGCCCCAGCATTTT. This translates into CASSPGRTWNQPQHF.

The chain links TRBV5-4 to TRBJ2-7, with D uncertain. Germline V gives CDR1 SGHNT, CDR2 YYREEE (reference sequence). The CDR3 contains 11 residues. Trimming stripped 7 bases from V and 0 bases from J, with 5 bases between. CDR3 in DNA: TGTGCCAGCGGACCCTCCTACGAGCAGTACTTC. Translated, it gives CASGPSYEQYF.

The gene calls are TRBV6-6 and TRBJ2-2, with TRBD2 matching over 10 bases. V trimming: 4 bases; J trimming: 5 bases; junction bases outside the gene matches: 7. CDR3 length: 16 amino acids. From germline, CDR1 is MNHNY and CDR2 SVGAGI (reference sequence). CDR3 in DNA: TGTGCCAGCAGTTTAATTAGCGGGGGGTTTACCGGGGAGCTGTTTTTT. The encoded protein is CASSLISGGFTGELFF.

This clonotype was counted a few times. The V call is TRBV20-1, the J call TRBJ2-3, with TRBD2 matching 7 bases. The CDR3 runs 15 residues. CDR1 and CDR2 (germline): DFQATT, SNEGSKA (reference sequence). V dropped 6 bases and J dropped 2; count of bases not matched to a gene: 11. CDR3 sequence reads: CSARNLADLTDTQYF. As DNA, the CDR3 is TGCAGTGCCCGAAACCTAGCGGACCTCACAGATACGCAGTATTTT.

V and J are TRBV5-1 and TRBJ2-5, with 8 bases identical to TRBD1. Germline CDR1 is SGHRS and CDR2 is YFSETQ. The junction had 4 bases not matched to a gene; V was cut back by 4 bases and J by 2 bases. The CDR3 sequence is 14 residues long. CDR3 amino acids: CASSHRGEQETQYF. DNA for the CDR3: TGCGCCAGCAGCCACAGGGGGGAACAAGAGACCCAGTACTTC. The entire variable domain, with the rest obtained from reference TRBV5-1 and TRBJ2-5, is as follows: KAGVTQTPRYLIKTRGQQVTLSCSPISGHRSVSWYQQTPGQGLQFLFEYFSETQRNKGNFPGRFSGRQFSNSRSEMNVSTLELGDSALYLCASSHRGEQETQYFGPGTRLLVL.

This clonotype appeared a few times. The chain recombines TRBV5-1 with TRBJ2-7; 7 bases are shared with TRBD1. The CDR3 sequence is 15 residues long. V trimming: 0 bases; J trimming: 5 bases; junction bases outside the gene matches: 8. Per the germline V gene, CDR1 is SGHRS and CDR2 is YFSETQ. The CDR3 DNA follows: TGCGCCAGCAGCTTGGTGGCAGGGGGTCCAAACGAGCAGTACTTC. Translation gives CASSLVAGGPNEQYF. The full variable domain, completed using reference TRBV5-1 and TRBJ2-7, is KAGVTQTPRYLIKTRGQQVTLSCSPISGHRSVSWYQQTPGQGLQFLFEYFSETQRNKGNFPGRFSGRQFSNSRSEMNVSTLELGDSALYLCASSLVAGGPNEQYFGPGTRLTVT.

The chain joins TRBV11-1 to TRBJ2-1; D unclear. The CDR3 has 13 residues. V lost 0 bases to trimming and J lost 5 bases, with 5 bases between them. CDR1 and CDR2 from the germline V gene are SGHAT and FQDESV (reference sequence). The CDR3 sequence: CASSLAANNEQFF. CDR3 DNA sequence: TGTGCCAGCAGCTTAGCAGCTAACAATGAGCAGTTCTTC.

This chain links TRBV7-9 with TRBJ2-5; TRBD2 is a possible D gene (5 bases). The CDR3 runs 14 residues. Germline CDR1 is SEHNR and CDR2 is FQNEAQ (reference sequence). Deletions cut 4 bases from V and 5 bases from J, with 14 bases between. CDR3 loop: CASSSPGTGETQYF. CDR3 DNA sequence: TGTGCCAGCAGCTCACCTGGTACGGGGGAGACCCAGTACTTC.

This chain joins TRBV4-1 and TRBJ2-1; 11 bases align to TRBD2. The ends lost 1 base at V and 7 bases at J; junction bases unmatched: 6. Germline V gene lookup returns CDR1 MGHRA and CDR2 YSYEKL. This CDR3 is built from 16 residues. Written as DNA, the CDR3 is TGCGCCAGCAGCCAAGTTTTCCTAGCGGGGGGTAATGAGCAGTTCTTC. This translates into CASSQVFLAGGNEQFF.

The chain couples TRBV12-3 or TRBV12-4 to TRBJ1-1; possible D gene TRBD1, 6 bases. The CDR3 has 13 amino acids. V lost 2 bases to trimming and J lost 6 bases, with 10 bases between them. CDR3 nucleotide sequence: TGTGCCAGCAGTTTACTACAGGGAGCTGAAGCTTTCTTT. This codes for CASSLLQGAEAFF.

CDR3 sequence: CASSQVGGDAYNEQFF. The CDR3 nucleotides are TGCGCCAGCAGCCAAGTGGGAGGGGATGCCTACAATGAGCAGTTCTTC. The rearrangement joins TRBV4-3 to TRBJ2-1; 7 nucleotides agree with TRBD2. With 1 base clipped from V and 2 bases from J, the junction kept 5 bases outside the gene matches. The germline gives CDR1 LGHNA, CDR2 YSLEER. This CDR3 comprises 16 residues.

This clonotype was seen ten or more times. The rearrangement joins TRBV19 to TRBJ2-5; 9 nucleotides line up with TRBD2. V lost 3 bases, J lost 5 bases, and 10 bases stayed unmatched. Germline V CDR1 and CDR2: LNHDA, SQIVND (reference sequence). This CDR3 has 16 residues. The CDR3 DNA follows: TGTGCCAGTAGTATCCGGAGCGGGGGGCCGTGGGAGACCCAGTACTTC. Translating gives CASSIRSGGPWETQYF.

This chain joins TRBV7-9 and TRBJ2-3; D ambiguous. Germline V gene data show CDR1 as SEHNR and CDR2 as FQNEAQ (reference sequence). The CDR3 consists of 15 residues. The V end lost 7 bases, the J end lost 0 bases, and 14 bases lay between the germline ends. The CDR3 loop reads CASTLRTSSTDTQYF. The CDR3 DNA follows: TGTGCCAGCACCTTGAGAACTTCTAGCACAGATACGCAGTATTTT.

The chain has TRBV29-1 and TRBJ2-1, with 7 bases fitting TRBD1. The germline gives CDR1 SQVTM, CDR2 ANQGSEA. V was pared by 7 bases and J by 0 bases, with 6 bases of the junction left unmatched. The CDR3 totals 14 residues. The CDR3 DNA is TGCAGCGGCCATACAGGGGCCTCCTACAATGAGCAGTTCTTC. Translated, it gives CSGHTGASYNEQFF.

Only a few counts were recorded for this clonotype. V is TRBV5-6 and J is TRBJ2-5; the match to TRBD1 covers 8 bases. CDR1 is SGHDT and CDR2 is YYEEEE in the germline V gene. The CDR3 extends over 17 amino acids. V lost 1 base to trimming and J lost 2 bases; unmatched junction nucleotides: 10. Here the CDR3 DNA reads TGTGCCAGCAGCTTGTCCCTTGCAGGGGGCTGGCAAGAGACCCAGTACTTC. It is translated as CASSLSLAGGWQETQYF.

The chain links TRBV12-3 or TRBV12-4 to TRBJ2-1, with 14 bases fitting TRBD2. V shed 6 bases, J shed 8 bases, and the junction held 6 bases outside the gene matches. This CDR3 is 15 amino acids long. CDR3 nucleotide sequence: TGTGCCAGCAGGGGGACTAGCGGGGGCGGCGATGAGCAGTTCTTC. Protein sequence: CASRGTSGGGDEQFF.

Many counts were recorded for this clonotype. The chain joins TRBV5-5 to TRBJ2-7; D tentatively reads TRBD1 or TRBD2 (5 bases each). Per the germline V gene, CDR1 is SGHKS and CDR2 is YYEKEE (reference sequence). V lost 0 bases and J lost 5, with 18 bases in between. The CDR3 consists of 16 residues. In DNA, the CDR3 is TGTGCCAGCAGCTTGGTTCATATGGGGGTCCTCGACGAGCAGTACGTC. This codes for CASSLVHMGVLDEQYV.